The T cell receptor beta chain under discussion was sequenced for a study of blood T cell repertoires in COVID-19. Study-level information: Samples representing acute and convalescent COVID-19 were sourced from the United States, Italy and Spain.

V dropped 5 bases and J dropped 6 bases, with 22 bases sitting between them. The CDR3 consists of 16 residues. Germline V lookup: CDR1 ENHRY, CDR2 SYGVKD. Original data processing: Amplification with reference gene primers provided the estimates of nucleated cell counts. Here immunoSEQ multiplex PCR was the method, and the copy in TCRdb shows in-frame clones only, minus some. That table is the source of V, J and clone size, and D and trimming were worked out from the DNA. The sample shows more than 200,000 clones, roughly four fifths of them seen only once. The TCR sequence derives from a man aged 50 to 60 with active or convalescent COVID-19. The sample consisted of peripheral blood. The chain employs TRBV10-3 and TRBJ1-2; tentative D call: TRBD1 (5 bases). The CDR3, as DNA: TGTGCCATCAGTTCACTCCCCGGGGGGACCGTCGATGGCTACACCTTC. This encodes CAISSLPGGTVDGYTF.